This T cell receptor beta chain was profiled in a study of T cells in Graves' hyperthyroidism and ophthalmopathy. As for the study in general: Peripheral blood draws took place at initial diagnosis, ahead of any treatment. Overall study findings and caveats: A model of 13 V-J pairs discriminated ophthalmopathy from stable hyperthyroidism. Researchers found most expanded thyroid clonotypes above 0.001 in blood as well.

The TCR beta CDR3 regions underwent amplification using RNA transcripts as the source. Primed by the HTBI set, a first-round RT-PCR was run on the TCR CDR3. TCRdb analysed the multiplex PCR reads with MiXCR anew, one entry per CDR3 protein. The sample lists 550,000 to 650,000 distinct CDR3 sequences, approximately 14% occurring once. To note about this clonotype: Its antigen is not known.

Trimming shortened V by 1 base and J by 4 bases, and 14 bases separated the two germline ends. Germline CDR1 and CDR2: LGHDT and YNNKEL (reference sequence). The CDR3 covers 15 residues. The V gene is TRBV3-1, the J gene TRBJ2-7; either TRBD1 or TRBD2 may supply D (5 bases each). The sample taken for sequencing was blood. The TCR sequence derives from a woman aged 40 to 55 with Graves' hyperthyroidism. This chain's CDR3 is CASSQAPGPGYEQYF. In DNA, the CDR3 is TGTGCCAGCAGCCAAGCGCCGGGACCCGGGTACGAGCAGTACTTC.